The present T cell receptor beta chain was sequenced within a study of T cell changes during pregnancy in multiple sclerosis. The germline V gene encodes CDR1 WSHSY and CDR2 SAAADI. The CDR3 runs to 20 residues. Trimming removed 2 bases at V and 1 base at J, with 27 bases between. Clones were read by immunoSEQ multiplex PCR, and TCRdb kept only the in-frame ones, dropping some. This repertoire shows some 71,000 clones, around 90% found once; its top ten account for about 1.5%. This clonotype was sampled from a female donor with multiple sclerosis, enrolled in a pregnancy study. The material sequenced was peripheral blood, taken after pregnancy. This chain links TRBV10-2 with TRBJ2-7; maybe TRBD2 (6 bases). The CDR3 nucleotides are TGCGCCAGCAGTGAGAGTTTCTTCGGGGGACGAGAAGGCTGGTCCTACGAGCAGTACTTC. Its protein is CASSESFFGGREGWSYEQYF.